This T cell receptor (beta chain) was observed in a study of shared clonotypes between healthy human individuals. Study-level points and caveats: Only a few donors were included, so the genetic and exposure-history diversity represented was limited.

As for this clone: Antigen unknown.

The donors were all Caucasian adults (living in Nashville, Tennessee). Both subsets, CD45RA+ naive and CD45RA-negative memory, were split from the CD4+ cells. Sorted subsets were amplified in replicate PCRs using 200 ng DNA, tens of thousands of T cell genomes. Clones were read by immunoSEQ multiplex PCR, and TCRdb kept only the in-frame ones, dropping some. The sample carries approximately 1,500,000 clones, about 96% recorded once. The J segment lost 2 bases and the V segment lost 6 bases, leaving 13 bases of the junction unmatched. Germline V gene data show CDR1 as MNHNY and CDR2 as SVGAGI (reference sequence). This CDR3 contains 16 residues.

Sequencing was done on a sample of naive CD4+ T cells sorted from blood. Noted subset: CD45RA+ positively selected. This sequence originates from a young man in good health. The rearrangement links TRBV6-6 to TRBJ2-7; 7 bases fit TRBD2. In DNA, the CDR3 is TGTGCCAGCAGCCCCGCAACGACTAGCAGGACCTACGAGCAGTACTTC. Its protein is CASSPATTSRTYEQYF.